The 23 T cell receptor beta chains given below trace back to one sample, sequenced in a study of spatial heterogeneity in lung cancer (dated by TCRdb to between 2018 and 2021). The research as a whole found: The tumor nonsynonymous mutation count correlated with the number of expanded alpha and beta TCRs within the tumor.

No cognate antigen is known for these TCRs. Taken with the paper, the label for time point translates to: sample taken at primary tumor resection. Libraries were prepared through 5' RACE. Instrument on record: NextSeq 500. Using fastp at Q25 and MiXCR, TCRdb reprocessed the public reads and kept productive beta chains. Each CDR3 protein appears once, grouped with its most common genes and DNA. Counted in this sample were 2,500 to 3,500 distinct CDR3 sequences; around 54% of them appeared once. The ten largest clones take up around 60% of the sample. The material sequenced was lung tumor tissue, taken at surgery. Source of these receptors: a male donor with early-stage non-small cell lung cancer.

CDR3 protein: CASRREGPTQQYF. The CDR3 bases are TGTGCCAGCAGACGGGAGGGACCTACGCAGCAGTACTTC. This rearrangement joins TRBV6-2 or TRBV6-3 to TRBJ2-7; 8 bases fit TRBD2. The CDR3 is 13 residues long. Looked up from germline, CDR1 is MNHEY and CDR2 is SVGEGT. J gave up 8 bases and V 6 bases, and 9 bases lay outside the gene matches.

Here the CDR3 DNA reads TGTGCCAGCAGCTTAGCTCTTCTCCCGACCACAGATACGCAGTATTTT. Protein product: CASSLALLPTTDTQYF. The chain has TRBV7-2 and TRBJ2-3, with D hard to call. V shed 0 bases and J shed 2 bases, with 12 bases lying between them. This CDR3 spans 16 amino acids. Per germline, CDR1 SGHTA and CDR2 FQGNSA. The full variable domain, its missing parts supplied by reference TRBV7-2 and TRBJ2-3, is GAGVSQSPSNKVTEKGKDVELRCDPISGHTALYWYRQSLGQGLEFLIYFQGNSAPDKSGLPSDRFSAERTGGSVSTLTIQRTQQEDSAVYLCASSLALLPTTDTQYFGPGTRLTVL.

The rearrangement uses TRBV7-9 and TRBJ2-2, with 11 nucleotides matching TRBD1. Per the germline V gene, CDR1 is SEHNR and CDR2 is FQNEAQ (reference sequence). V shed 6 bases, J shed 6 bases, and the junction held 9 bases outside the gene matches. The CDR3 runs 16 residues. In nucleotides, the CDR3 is TGTGCCAGCAGATCCTCCGGGACAGGGGGTGCCGGGGAGCTGTTTTTT. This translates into CASRSSGTGGAGELFF.

CDR3 protein: CASILIGGTNEKLFF. In DNA form, the CDR3 reads TGTGCCAGCATACTTATCGGGGGAACTAATGAAAAACTGTTTTTT. The rearrangement links TRBV2 to TRBJ1-4; weak D call: TRBD1 (5 bases). This CDR3 spans 15 amino acids. Germline values: CDR1 SNHLY, CDR2 FYNNEI. Between the trimmed V and J ends, which lost 7 bases and 1 base, there was a span of 13 bases.

CDR3 residues: CASSLVIAGVHEQYF. DNA for the CDR3: TGCGCCAGCAGCTTGGTGATAGCGGGAGTACACGAGCAGTACTTC. The chain links TRBV5-1 to TRBJ2-7; 9 bases are a match to TRBD2. Germline assignment: CDR1 SGHRS and CDR2 YFSETQ. V dropped 0 bases and J dropped 5; count of bases not matched to a gene: 6. There are 15 residues in the CDR3.

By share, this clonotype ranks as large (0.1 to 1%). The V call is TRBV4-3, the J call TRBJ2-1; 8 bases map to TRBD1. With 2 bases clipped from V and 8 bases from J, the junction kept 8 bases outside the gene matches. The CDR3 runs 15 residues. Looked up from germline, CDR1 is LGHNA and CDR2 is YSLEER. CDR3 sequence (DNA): TGCGCCAGCAGCCAACGGGCCAGGGGGCAGGATGAGCAGTTCTTC. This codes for CASSQRARGQDEQFF.

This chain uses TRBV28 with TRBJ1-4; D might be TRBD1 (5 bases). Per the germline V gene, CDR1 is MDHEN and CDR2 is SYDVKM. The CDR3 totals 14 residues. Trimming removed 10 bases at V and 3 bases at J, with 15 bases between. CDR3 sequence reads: CATSPGGANEKLFF. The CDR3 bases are TGTGCCACTTCCCCTGGGGGAGCTAATGAAAAACTGTTTTTT.

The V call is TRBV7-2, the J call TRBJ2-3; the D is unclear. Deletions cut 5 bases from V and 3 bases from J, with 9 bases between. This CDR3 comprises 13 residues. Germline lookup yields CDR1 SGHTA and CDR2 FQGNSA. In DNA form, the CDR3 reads TGTGCCAGCAGCCCCTTCATGACAGATACGCAGTATTTT. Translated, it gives CASSPFMTDTQYF. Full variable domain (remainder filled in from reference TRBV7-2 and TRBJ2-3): GAGVSQSPSNKVTEKGKDVELRCDPISGHTALYWYRQSLGQGLEFLIYFQGNSAPDKSGLPSDRFSAERTGGSVSTLTIQRTQQEDSAVYLCASSPFMTDTQYFGPGTRLTVL.

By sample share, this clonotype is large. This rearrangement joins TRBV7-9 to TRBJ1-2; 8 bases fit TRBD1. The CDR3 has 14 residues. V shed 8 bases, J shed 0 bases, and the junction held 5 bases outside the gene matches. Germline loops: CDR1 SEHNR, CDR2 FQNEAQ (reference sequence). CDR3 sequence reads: CASAGGPANYGYTF. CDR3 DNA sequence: TGTGCCAGCGCAGGGGGCCCAGCTAACTATGGCTACACCTTC.

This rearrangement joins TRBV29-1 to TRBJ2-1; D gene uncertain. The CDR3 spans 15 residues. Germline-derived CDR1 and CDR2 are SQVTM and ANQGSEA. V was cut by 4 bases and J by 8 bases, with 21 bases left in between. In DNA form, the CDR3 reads TGCAGCGTTGCCCAGCCTCTCGTCCGTAACGATGAGCAGTTCTTC. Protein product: CSVAQPLVRNDEQFF.

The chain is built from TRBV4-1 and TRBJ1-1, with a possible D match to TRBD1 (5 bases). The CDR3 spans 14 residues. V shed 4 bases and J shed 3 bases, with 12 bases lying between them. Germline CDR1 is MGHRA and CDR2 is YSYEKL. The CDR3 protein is CASSPRTRDTEAFF. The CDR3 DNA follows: TGCGCCAGCAGCCCCAGGACAAGAGACACTGAAGCTTTCTTT.

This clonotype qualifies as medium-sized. The CDR3 loop is CASSLLAGGEDTQYF. DNA for the CDR3: TGTGCCAGCAGCTTATTGGCGGGAGGGGAAGATACGCAGTATTTT. The J gene is TRBJ2-3, the V gene TRBV5-6; TRBD2 matches at 9 bases. Germline V gene lookup returns CDR1 SGHDT and CDR2 YYEEEE. The CDR3 is made up of 15 amino acids. The ends lost 2 bases at V and 5 bases at J; junction bases unmatched: 6.

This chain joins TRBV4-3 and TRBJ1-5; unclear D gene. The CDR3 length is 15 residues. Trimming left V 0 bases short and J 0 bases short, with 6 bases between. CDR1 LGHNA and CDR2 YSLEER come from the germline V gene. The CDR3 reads CASSQDYISNQPQHF. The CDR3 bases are TGCGCCAGCAGCCAAGATTACATTAGCAATCAGCCCCAGCATTTT.

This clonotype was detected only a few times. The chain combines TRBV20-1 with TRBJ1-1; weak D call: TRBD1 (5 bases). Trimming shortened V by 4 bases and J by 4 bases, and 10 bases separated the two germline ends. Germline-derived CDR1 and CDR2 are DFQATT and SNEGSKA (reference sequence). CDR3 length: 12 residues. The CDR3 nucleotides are TGCAGTGCTACCAGGGAGGGCACTGAAGCTTTCTTT. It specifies CSATREGTEAFF.

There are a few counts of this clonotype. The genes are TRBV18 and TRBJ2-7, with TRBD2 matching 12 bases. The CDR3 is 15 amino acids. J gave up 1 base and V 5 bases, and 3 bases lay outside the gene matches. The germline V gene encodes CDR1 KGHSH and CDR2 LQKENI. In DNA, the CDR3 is TGTGCCAGCTCATCCGGACTAGCGGGATCCTACGAGCAGTACTTC. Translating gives CASSSGLAGSYEQYF.

In nucleotides, the CDR3 is TGCAGTGCTAGAGCTAAATTCCAAGAGACCCAGTACTTC. It encodes CSARAKFQETQYF. The chain carries TRBV20-1 and TRBJ2-5; no clear D. Germline V CDR1 and CDR2: DFQATT, SNEGSKA (reference sequence). V was trimmed by 1 base and J by 1 base, leaving 7 bases between them. The length of the CDR3 is 13 residues.

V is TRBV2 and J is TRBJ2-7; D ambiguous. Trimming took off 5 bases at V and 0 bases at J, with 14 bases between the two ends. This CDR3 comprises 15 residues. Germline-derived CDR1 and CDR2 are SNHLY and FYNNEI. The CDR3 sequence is CASSSTAGSSYEQYF. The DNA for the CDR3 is TGTGCCAGCAGTAGTACCGCAGGAAGCTCCTACGAGCAGTACTTC.

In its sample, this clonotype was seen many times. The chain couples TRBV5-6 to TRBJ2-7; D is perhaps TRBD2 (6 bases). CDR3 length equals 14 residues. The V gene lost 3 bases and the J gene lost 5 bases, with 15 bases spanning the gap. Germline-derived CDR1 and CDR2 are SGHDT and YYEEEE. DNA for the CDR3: TGTGCCAGCAGCTGGGGGGAGGCTCGGGACGAGCAGTACTTC. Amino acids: CASSWGEARDEQYF. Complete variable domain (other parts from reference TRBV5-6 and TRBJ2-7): DAGVTQSPTHLIKTRGQQVTLRCSPKSGHDTVSWYQQALGQGPQFIFQYYEEEERQRGNFPDRFSGHQFPNYSSELNVNALLLGDSALYLCASSWGEARDEQYFGPGTRLTVT.

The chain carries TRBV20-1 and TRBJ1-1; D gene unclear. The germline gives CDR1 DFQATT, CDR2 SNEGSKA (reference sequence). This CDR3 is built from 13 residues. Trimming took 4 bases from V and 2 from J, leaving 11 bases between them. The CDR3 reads CSAMMEGNTEAFF. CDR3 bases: TGCAGTGCTATGATGGAAGGTAACACTGAAGCTTTCTTT.

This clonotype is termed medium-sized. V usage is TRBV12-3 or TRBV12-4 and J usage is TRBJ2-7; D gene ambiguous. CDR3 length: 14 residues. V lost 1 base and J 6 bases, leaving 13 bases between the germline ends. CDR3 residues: CASSLGQTPGEQYF. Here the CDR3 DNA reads TGTGCCAGCAGTTTAGGTCAGACCCCCGGCGAGCAGTACTTC.

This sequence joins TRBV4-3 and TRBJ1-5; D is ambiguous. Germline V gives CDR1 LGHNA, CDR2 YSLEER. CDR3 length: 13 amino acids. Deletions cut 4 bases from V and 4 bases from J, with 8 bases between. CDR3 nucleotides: TGCGCCAGCAGCCTTGGTGCAAATCAGCCCCAGCATTTT. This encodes CASSLGANQPQHF.

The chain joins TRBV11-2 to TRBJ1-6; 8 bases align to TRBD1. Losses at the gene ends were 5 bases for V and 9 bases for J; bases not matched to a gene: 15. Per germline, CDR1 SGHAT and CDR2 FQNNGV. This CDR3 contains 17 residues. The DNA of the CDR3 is TGTGCCAGCAGCCGACAGGGGCGAAGTTGGAGGCGTTCACCCCTCCACTTT. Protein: CASSRQGRSWRRSPLHF.

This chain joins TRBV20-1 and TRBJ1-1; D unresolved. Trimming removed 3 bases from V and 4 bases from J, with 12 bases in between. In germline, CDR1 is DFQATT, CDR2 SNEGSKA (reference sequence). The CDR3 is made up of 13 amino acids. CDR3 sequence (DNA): TGCAGTGCTAGTCGGGGTATGGCCACTGAAGCTTTCTTT. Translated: CSASRGMATEAFF.